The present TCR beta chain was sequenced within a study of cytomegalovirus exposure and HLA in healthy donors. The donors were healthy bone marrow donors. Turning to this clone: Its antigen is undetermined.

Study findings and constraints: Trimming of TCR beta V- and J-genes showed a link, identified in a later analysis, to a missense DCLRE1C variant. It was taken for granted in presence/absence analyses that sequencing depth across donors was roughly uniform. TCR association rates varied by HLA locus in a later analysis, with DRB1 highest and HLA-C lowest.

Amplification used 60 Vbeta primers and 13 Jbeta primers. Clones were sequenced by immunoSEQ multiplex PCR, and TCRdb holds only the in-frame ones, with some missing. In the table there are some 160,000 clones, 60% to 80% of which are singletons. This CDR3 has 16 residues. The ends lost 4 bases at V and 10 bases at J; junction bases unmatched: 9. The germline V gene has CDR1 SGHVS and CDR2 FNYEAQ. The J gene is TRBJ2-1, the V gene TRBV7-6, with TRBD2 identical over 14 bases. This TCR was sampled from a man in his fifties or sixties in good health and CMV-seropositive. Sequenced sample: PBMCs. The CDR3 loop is CASSYQTSGGAREQFF. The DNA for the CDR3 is TGTGCCAGCAGCTACCAGACTAGCGGGGGGGCCAGGGAGCAGTTCTTC. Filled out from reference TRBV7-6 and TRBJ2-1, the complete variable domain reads GAGVSQSPRYKVTKRGQDVALRCDPISGHVSLYWYRQALGQGPEFLTYFNYEAQQDKSGLPNDRFSAERPEGSISTLTIQRTEQRDSAMYRCASSYQTSGGAREQFFGPGTRLTVL.